Below are 3 T cell receptor beta chains sequenced from a single sample in a study of blood T cell repertoires in COVID-19. TCRdb keeps only in-frame clones here, not all; method: immunoSEQ multiplex PCR. This sample has roughly 36,000 clones, with almost 85% found just once. The sequenced sample consisted of peripheral blood. These TCRs come from a man aged 55 to 70 with active COVID-19.

In this sample, this clone turned up once. The gene calls are TRBV18 and TRBJ2-2, with D possibly TRBD2 on 10 matching bases. Germline assignment: CDR1 KGHSH and CDR2 LQKENI. Trimming took off 3 bases at V and 3 bases at J, with 26 bases between the two ends. CDR3 length equals 20 residues. DNA of the CDR3: TGTGCCAGCTCACCCGGGACAGGGACCAAGGGACTAGCGTACACCGGGGAGCTGTTTTTT. It encodes CASSPGTGTKGLAYTGELFF.

The V call is TRBV9, the J call TRBJ1-1; the D is unclear. V shed 0 bases and J shed 1 base, with 13 bases lying between them. The CDR3 runs 16 residues. Germline V gene sequence: CDR1 SGDLS, CDR2 YYNGEE. For the CDR3, the DNA is TGTGCCAGCAGCGTAGAGGAGGGATGGACGAACACTGAAGCTTTCTTT. It yields the protein CASSVEEGWTNTEAFF.

V gene TRBV7-3 combines with J gene TRBJ2-7; 8 nucleotides match TRBD1. Per germline, CDR1 SGHTA and CDR2 FQGTGA. The junction had 5 bases not matched to a gene; V was cut back by 5 bases and J by 2 bases. This CDR3 is built from 14 residues. The chain's CDR3 is CASSPTGAPYEQYF. CDR3 DNA sequence: TGTGCCAGCAGCCCGACAGGGGCCCCCTACGAGCAGTACTTC.